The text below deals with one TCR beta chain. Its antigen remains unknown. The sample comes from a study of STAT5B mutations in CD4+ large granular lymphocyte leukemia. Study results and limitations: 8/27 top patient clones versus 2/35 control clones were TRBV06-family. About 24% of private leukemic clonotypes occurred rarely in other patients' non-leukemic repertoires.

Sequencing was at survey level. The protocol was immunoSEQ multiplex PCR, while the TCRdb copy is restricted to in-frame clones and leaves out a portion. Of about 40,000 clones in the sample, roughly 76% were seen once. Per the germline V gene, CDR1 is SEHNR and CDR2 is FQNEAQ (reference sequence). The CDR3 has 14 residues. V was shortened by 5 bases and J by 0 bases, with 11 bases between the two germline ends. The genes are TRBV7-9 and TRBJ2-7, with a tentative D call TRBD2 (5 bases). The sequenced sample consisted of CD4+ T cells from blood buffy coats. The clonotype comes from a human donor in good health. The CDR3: CASSPYGISYEQYF. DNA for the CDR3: TGTGCCAGCAGCCCCTACGGGATCTCCTACGAGCAGTACTTC.